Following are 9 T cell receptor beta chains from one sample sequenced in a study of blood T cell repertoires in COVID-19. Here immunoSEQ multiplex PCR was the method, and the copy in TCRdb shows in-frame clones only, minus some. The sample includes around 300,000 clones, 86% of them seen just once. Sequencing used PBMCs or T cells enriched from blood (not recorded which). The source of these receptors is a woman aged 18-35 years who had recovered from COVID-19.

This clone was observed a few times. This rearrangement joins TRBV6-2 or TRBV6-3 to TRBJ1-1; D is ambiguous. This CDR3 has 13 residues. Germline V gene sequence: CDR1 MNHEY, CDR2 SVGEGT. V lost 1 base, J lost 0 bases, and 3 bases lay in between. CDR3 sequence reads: CASSYFMNTEAFF. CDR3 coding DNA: TGTGCCAGCAGTTACTTCATGAACACTGAAGCTTTCTTT.

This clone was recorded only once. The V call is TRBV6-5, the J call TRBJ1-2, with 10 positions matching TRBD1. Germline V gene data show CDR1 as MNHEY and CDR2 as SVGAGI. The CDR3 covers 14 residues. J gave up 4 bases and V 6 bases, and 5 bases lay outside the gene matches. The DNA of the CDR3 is TGTGCCAGCAGCGGGACAGGGGTTGGCTATGGCTACACCTTC. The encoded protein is CASSGTGVGYGYTF.

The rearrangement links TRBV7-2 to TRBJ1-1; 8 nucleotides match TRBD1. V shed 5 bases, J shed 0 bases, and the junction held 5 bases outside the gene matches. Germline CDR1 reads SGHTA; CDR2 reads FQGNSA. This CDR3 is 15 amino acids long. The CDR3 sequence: CASSVATGVNTEAFF. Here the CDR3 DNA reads TGTGCCAGCAGCGTGGCGACAGGGGTGAACACTGAAGCTTTCTTT.

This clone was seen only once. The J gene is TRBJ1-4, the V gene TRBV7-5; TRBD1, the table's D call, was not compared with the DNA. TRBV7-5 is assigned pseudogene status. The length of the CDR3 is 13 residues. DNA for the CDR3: TGTGTCAGACCCAAAGGGGTTTGGGAAAAACTGTTTTTT. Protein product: CVRPKGVWEKLFF.

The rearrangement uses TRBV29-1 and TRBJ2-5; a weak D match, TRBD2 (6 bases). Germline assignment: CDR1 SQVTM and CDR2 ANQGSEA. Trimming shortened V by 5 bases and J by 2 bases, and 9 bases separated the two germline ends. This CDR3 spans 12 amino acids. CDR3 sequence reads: CSVRGGQETQYF. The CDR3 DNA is TGCAGCGTTCGAGGAGGGCAAGAGACCCAGTACTTC.

CDR3 region: CASSQSLAGGPVTDTQYF. The CDR3 bases are TGTGCCAGCAGCCAAAGTCTAGCGGGAGGCCCGGTCACAGATACGCAGTATTTT. The chain is built from TRBV3-1 (or the pseudogene TRBV3-2) and TRBJ2-3; 11 bases fit TRBD2. V lost 2 bases and J lost 2; bases outside the gene matches: 9. CDR1 LGHDT and CDR2 YNNKEL come from the germline V gene (reference sequence). CDR3 length equals 18 residues.

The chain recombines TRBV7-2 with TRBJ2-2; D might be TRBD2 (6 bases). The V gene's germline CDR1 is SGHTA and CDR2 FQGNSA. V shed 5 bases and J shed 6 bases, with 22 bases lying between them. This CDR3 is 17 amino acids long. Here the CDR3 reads CASSRDHPGGSAGELFF. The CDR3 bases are TGTGCCAGCAGCAGAGATCATCCCGGGGGTTCAGCCGGGGAGCTGTTTTTT.

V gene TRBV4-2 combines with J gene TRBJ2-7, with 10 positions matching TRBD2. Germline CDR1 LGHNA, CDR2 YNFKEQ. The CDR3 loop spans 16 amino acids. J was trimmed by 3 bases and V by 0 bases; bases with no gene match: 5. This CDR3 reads CASSQEGSSGSYEQYF. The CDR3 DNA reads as TGTGCCAGCAGCCAAGAGGGTTCTAGCGGGAGCTACGAGCAGTACTTC.

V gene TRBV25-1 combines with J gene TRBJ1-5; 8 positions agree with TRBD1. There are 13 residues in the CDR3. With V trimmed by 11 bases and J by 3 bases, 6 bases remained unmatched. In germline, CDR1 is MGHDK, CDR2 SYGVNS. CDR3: CASQDRDNQPQHF. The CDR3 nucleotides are TGTGCCTCCCAGGACAGGGACAATCAGCCCCAGCATTTT. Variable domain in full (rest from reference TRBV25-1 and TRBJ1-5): EADIYQTPRYLVIGTGKKITLECSQTMGHDKMYWYQQDPGMELHLIHYSYGVNSTEKGDLSSESTVSRIRTEHFPLTLESARPSHTSQYLCASQDRDNQPQHFGDGTRLSIL.